This T cell receptor (beta chain) originates from a study of cytomegalovirus exposure and HLA in healthy donors. About this clone itself: As yet, its antigen is unknown.

The PCR made use of 60 Vbeta and 13 Jbeta primers. The method was immunoSEQ multiplex PCR; TCRdb's version includes in-frame clones alone and lacks a portion of them. The sample shows about 120,000 clones, approximately 78% of them seen only once. CDR1 is DFQATT, CDR2 SNEGSKA, per germline (reference sequence). Trimming stripped 3 bases from V and 10 bases from J, with 10 bases between. This CDR3 is 11 amino acids long. The study, taken as a whole, reports: An analysis was carried out at a later point. It showed that HLA-associated TCR beta chains were more clonally expanded than equally common non-associated chains. Accurate prediction of most subjects' HLA-A and HLA-B alleles from TCR beta sequences was reported. Across all donors, roughly uniform sequencing depth was an assumption of the presence/absence analyses. Prior analysis indicated that the majority of TCR beta V segments exhibited productivity approximately 90% or approximately 30% of the time.

The sample consisted of PBMCs. This sequence joins TRBV20-1 and TRBJ2-1; no clear D gene. The receptor's source is a man aged 40-49 years in good health and CMV-seronegative. The DNA for the CDR3 is TGCAGTGCTAGTCGAGTTGCCGAGCAGTTCTTC. Translating it yields CSASRVAEQFF.